The 18 T cell receptor beta chains below all came from one sample that was sequenced in a study of T cells expressing NK-cell markers. TCRdb re-called the 5' RACE reads and gives one entry per CDR3 protein, without DNA. The table for this sample gives 500,000 to 700,000 distinct CDR3 sequences. The sample consisted of blood T cells: a sorted CD56 or NKG2C T cell subset, CD4+ or CD8+ T cells, or bulk PBMC T cells (not recorded which). Source of these receptors: a man aged 18 to 29 in good health.

V and J are TRBV20-1 and TRBJ2-7; TCRdb's D call, TRBD2, is unchecked because there is no DNA. CDR3 length: 14 amino acids. From germline, CDR1 is DFQATT and CDR2 SNEGSKA (reference sequence). The CDR3 reads CSAGDRTSSYEQYF.

The J gene is TRBJ2-1, the V gene TRBV27; the D call of TRBD1 rests on TCRdb alone, since no DNA is present to check it. Germline V gene sequence: CDR1 MNHEY, CDR2 SMNVEV (reference sequence). The CDR3 length is 11 residues. The CDR3 reads CASRDRDVQFF.

The chain carries TRBV10-3 and TRBJ1-2. Germline lookup yields CDR1 ENHRY and CDR2 SYGVKD. This CDR3 is built from 17 residues. The CDR3 region is CATSSPEYRATNYGYTF.

The chain links TRBV7-3 to TRBJ2-7; TCRdb's D call of TRBD1 is untestable without DNA. Germline CDR1 and CDR2: SGHTA and FQGTGA. This CDR3 has 14 residues. The CDR3 reads CASSLGPESYEQYF.

The V gene is TRBV7-9, the J gene TRBJ2-1. Germline values: CDR1 SEHNR, CDR2 FQNEAQ (reference sequence). The CDR3 runs to 16 residues. This CDR3 is CASSLALGSIYNEQFF.

V is TRBV27 and J is TRBJ2-7; TCRdb picks TRBD2, but there is no DNA to check that call. There are 18 residues in the CDR3. The germline V gene has CDR1 MNHEY and CDR2 SMNVEV (reference sequence). CDR3 amino acids: CASSFRWTSGRGGYEQYF.

The rearrangement joins TRBV7-8 to TRBJ2-2. The CDR3 length is 15 residues. Germline V gives CDR1 SGHVS, CDR2 FQNEAQ. CDR3 residues: CASSFRVLNTGELFF.

V usage is TRBV7-6 and J usage is TRBJ2-1; the TCRdb D gene call, TRBD2, has no DNA to confirm it. The germline V gene has CDR1 SGHVS and CDR2 FNYEAQ. The CDR3 is 16 amino acids. CDR3 loop: CASSLGTSGTYNEQFF.

This chain connects TRBV6-1 to TRBJ1-2; TCRdb names TRBD1, which stays unverified in the absence of DNA. The germline gives CDR1 MNHNS, CDR2 SASEGT. This CDR3 is 13 amino acids long. CDR3 protein: CASSPSRDRGSTF.

The V gene is TRBV29-1, the J gene TRBJ2-1. Germline-derived CDR1 and CDR2 are SQVTM and ANQGSEA. The CDR3 consists of 15 residues. CDR3 sequence reads: CSVELIQHSYNEQFF.

This chain joins TRBV29-1 and TRBJ2-1; TCRdb picks TRBD2, but there is no DNA to check that call. The CDR3 sequence is 13 residues long. Per germline, CDR1 SQVTM and CDR2 ANQGSEA. CDR3: CSVTPHSAREQFF.

V is TRBV6-1 and J is TRBJ2-2; the D gene TCRdb calls, TRBD2, cannot be checked with no DNA. The CDR3 runs to 15 residues. Germline loops: CDR1 MNHNS, CDR2 SASEGT. The CDR3 region is CASSEAGLGAGELFF.

V gene TRBV7-6 combines with J gene TRBJ2-3; with no DNA, the TCRdb D assignment of TRBD2 cannot be verified. Germline CDR1 reads SGHVS; CDR2 reads FNYEAQ. This CDR3 contains 18 residues. CDR3 sequence: CASSLGSARAYSADTQYF.

This chain connects TRBV12-3 or TRBV12-4 to TRBJ1-3; TCRdb selects TRBD1, and the lack of DNA leaves this call unchecked. CDR3 length: 13 amino acids. The CDR3 is CASSPGTTGTIYF.

This chain links TRBV4-1 with TRBJ1-3; TCRdb reports TRBD1, a call that lacks DNA to check it against. This CDR3 region has 15 residues. Germline V CDR1 and CDR2: MGHRA, YSYEKL. The CDR3 loop is CASSQFGQSRNTIYF.

This rearrangement joins TRBV6-2 or TRBV6-3 to TRBJ2-3; TCRdb's D gene call, TRBD2, goes unchecked for lack of DNA. Looked up from germline, CDR1 is MNHEY and CDR2 is SVGEGT. This CDR3 comprises 15 residues. This chain's CDR3 is CASSPGTLATDTQYF.

V usage is TRBV4-2 and J usage is TRBJ2-3. The CDR3 runs 18 residues. Germline V gene lookup returns CDR1 LGHNA and CDR2 YNFKEQ. The CDR3 protein is CASSPPHSGYPALGTQYF.

This chain uses TRBV9 with TRBJ2-1; TCRdb indicates TRBD1, and absent DNA this call remains unverified. The germline CDR1 and CDR2 sequences are SGDLS and YYNGEE. This CDR3 is built from 15 residues. The CDR3 here is CASSRTGDLLVEQFF.